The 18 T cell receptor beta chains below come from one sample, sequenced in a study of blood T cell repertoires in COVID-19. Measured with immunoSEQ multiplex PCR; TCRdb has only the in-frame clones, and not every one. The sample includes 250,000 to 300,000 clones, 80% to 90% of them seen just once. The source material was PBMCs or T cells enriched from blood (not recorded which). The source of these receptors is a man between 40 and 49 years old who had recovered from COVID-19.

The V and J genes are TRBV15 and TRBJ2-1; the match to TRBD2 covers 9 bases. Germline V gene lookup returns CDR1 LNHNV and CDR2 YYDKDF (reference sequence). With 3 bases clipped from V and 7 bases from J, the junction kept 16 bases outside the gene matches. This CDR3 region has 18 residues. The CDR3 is CATSRDYPSGNLINEQFF. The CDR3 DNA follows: TGTGCCACCAGCAGGGATTATCCTAGCGGGAACTTAATTAATGAGCAGTTCTTC.

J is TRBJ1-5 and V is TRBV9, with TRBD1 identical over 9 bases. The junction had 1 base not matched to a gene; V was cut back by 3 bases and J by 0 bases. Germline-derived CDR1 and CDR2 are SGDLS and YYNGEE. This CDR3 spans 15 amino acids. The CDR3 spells CASSGTGDSNQPQHF. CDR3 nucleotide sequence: TGTGCCAGCAGCGGGACAGGGGATAGCAATCAGCCCCAGCATTTT. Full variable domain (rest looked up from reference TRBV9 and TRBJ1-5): DSGVTQTPKHLITATGQRVTLRCSPRSGDLSVYWYQQSLDQGLQFLIQYYNGEERAKGNILERFSAQQFPDLHSELNLSSLELGDSALYFCASSGTGDSNQPQHFGDGTRLSIL.

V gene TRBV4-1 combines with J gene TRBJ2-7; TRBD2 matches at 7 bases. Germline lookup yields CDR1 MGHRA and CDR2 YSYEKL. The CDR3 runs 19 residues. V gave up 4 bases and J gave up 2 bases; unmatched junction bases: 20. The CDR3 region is CASSRQTSRPAQQTYEQYF. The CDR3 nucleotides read TGCGCCAGCAGCCGACAGACTAGCCGCCCGGCCCAACAAACCTACGAGCAGTACTTC.

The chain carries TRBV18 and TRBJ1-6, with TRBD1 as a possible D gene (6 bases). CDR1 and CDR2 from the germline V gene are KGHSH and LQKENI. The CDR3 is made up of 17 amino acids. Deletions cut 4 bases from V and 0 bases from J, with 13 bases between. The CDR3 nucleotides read TGTGCCAGCTCACGCGTAACAGGGAGCTCCTATAATTCACCCCTCCACTTT. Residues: CASSRVTGSSYNSPLHF. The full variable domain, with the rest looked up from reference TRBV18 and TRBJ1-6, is NAGVMQNPRHLVRRRGQEARLRCSPMKGHSHVYWYRQLPEEGLKFMVYLQKENIIDESGMPKERFSAEFPKEGPSILRIQQVVRGDSAAYFCASSRVTGSSYNSPLHFGNGTRLTVT.

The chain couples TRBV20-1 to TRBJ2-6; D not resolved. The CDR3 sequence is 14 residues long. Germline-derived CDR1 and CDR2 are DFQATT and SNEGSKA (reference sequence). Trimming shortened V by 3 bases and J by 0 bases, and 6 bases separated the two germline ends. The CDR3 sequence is CSASPVSGANVLTF. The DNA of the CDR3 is TGCAGTGCTAGTCCCGTCTCTGGGGCCAACGTCCTGACTTTC.

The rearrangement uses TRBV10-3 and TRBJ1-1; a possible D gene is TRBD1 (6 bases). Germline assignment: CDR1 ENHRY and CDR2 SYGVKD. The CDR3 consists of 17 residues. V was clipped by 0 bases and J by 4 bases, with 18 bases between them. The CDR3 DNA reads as TGTGCCATCAGTGAGTCCAGCGGGGGCAGGGCGGGCACTGAAGCTTTCTTT. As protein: CAISESSGGRAGTEAFF.

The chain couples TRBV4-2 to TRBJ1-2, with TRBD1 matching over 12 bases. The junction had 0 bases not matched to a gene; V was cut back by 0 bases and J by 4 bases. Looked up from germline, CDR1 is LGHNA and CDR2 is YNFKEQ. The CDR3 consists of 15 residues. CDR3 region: CASSQEGQGAYGYTF. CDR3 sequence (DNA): TGTGCCAGCAGCCAAGAGGGACAGGGGGCCTATGGCTACACCTTC.

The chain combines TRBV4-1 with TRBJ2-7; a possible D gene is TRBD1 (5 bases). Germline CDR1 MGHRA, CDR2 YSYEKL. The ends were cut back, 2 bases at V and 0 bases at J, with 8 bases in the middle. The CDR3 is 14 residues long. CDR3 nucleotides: TGCGCCAGCAGCCAAAGGGGAAGCTCCTACGAGCAGTACTTC. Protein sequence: CASSQRGSSYEQYF.

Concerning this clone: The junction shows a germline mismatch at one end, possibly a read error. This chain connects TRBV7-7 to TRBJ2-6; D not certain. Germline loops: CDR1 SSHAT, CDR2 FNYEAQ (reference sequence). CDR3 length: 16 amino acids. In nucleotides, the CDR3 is TGTGCTAGCAGCTTAGGGCAGAACTCTGGGGCCAACGTCCTGACTTTC. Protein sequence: CASSLGQNSGANVLTF.

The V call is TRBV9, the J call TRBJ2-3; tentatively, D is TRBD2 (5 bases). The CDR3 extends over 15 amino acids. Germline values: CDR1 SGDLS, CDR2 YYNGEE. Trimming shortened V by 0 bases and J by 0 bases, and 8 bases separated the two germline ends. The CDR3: CASSVGLTSTDTQYF. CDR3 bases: TGTGCCAGCAGCGTAGGACTAACTAGCACAGATACGCAGTATTTT.

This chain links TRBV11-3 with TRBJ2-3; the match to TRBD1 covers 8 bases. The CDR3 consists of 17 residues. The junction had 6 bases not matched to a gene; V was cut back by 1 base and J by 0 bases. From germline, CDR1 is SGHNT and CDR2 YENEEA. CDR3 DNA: TGTGCCAGCAGCTTAGCCGGGACAGGAGATAGCACAGATACGCAGTATTTT. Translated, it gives CASSLAGTGDSTDTQYF.

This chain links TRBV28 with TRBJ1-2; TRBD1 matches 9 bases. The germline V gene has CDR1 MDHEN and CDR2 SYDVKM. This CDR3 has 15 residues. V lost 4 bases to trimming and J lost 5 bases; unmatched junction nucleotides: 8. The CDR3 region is CASSWHRGQGYGYTF. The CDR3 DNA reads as TGTGCCAGCAGTTGGCACAGGGGGCAGGGGTATGGCTACACCTTC.

CDR3 region: CASSFPRGTGSHEQFF. CDR3 sequence (DNA): TGTGCCAGCAGCTTTCCCCGCGGGACAGGTTCACATGAGCAGTTCTTC. This chain connects TRBV7-2 to TRBJ2-1; 8 bases map to TRBD1. Trimming took 3 bases from V and 8 from J; bases not matched to a gene: 12. The CDR3 spans 16 residues. Germline lookup yields CDR1 SGHTA and CDR2 FQGNSA.

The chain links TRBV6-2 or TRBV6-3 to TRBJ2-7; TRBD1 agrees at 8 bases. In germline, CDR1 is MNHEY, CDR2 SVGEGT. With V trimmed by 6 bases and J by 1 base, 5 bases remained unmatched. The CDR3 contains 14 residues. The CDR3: CASSGQGLSYEQYF. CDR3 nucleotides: TGTGCCAGCAGCGGACAGGGCCTTTCCTACGAGCAGTACTTC.

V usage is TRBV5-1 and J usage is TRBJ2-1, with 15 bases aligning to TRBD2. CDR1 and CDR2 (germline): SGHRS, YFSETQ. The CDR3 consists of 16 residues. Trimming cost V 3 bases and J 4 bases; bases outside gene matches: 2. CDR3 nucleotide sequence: TGCGCCAGCAGCTCCGGGACTAGCGGGGGGTACAATGAGCAGTTCTTC. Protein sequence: CASSSGTSGGYNEQFF.

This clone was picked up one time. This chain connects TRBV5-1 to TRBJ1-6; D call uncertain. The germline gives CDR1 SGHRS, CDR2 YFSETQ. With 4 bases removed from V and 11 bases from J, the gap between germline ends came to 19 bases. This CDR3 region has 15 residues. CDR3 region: CASSPRLETGTPLHF. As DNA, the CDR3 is TGCGCCAGCAGCCCTCGGTTGGAGACGGGGACACCCCTCCACTTT.

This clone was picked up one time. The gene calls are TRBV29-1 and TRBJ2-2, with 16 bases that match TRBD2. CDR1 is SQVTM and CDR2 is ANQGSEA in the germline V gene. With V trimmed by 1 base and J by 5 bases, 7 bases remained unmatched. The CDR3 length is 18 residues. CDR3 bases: TGCAGCGTTGAAGCGGGGACTAGCGGGAGGGCCCTTACCGGGGAGCTGTTTTTT. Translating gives CSVEAGTSGRALTGELFF.

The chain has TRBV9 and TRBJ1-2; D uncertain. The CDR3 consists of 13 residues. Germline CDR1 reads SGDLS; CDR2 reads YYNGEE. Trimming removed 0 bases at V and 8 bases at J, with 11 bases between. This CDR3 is CASSVVSGGGYTF. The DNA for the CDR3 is TGTGCCAGCAGCGTAGTCTCGGGTGGCGGCTACACCTTC.